Listed here is a single T cell receptor beta chain. What it binds is unknown. At one end, the junction sequence differs from germline, possibly due to a read error. The CDR3 covers 11 residues. Germline V gene data show CDR1 as DFQATT and CDR2 as SNEGSKA (reference sequence). Only in-frame clones appear in the TCRdb table, and some are missing; sequencing was by immunoSEQ multiplex PCR. In the table there are roughly 320,000 clones, over 75% of which are singletons. The sample originates from a study of Ad26.COV2.S vaccination and SARS-CoV-2 variants. Treatment defined: about 20 received Ad26.COV2.S at low or high dose, single or two shots; 5 received placebo; per-sample allocation not given. At day 63 after the first vaccine or placebo injection, samples were drawn. An Ad26 vector that expressed Wuhan-strain SARS-CoV-2 spike constituted the vaccine. Findings and limits, study-wide: Substantial breadth was reportedly displayed by spike-specific CD8+ and CD4+ T cell responses after vaccination. Quantification of TCR breadth and depth may have yielded underestimates of total T cell responses. Recipients given vaccine exceeded placebo recipients in spike-specific TCR breadth.

The sequence was obtained from a person aged 18-65 years who received the Ad26.COV2.S COVID-19 vaccine or a placebo. The material was peripheral blood, obtained in a trial of Ad26.COV2.S vaccine versus placebo. The chain couples TRBV20-1 to TRBJ2-7, with 9 bases that match TRBD2. This CDR3 is CSARRTSDIIF. The CDR3 region has the DNA TGCAGTGCTAGGAGGACTAGCGACATAATCTTC.